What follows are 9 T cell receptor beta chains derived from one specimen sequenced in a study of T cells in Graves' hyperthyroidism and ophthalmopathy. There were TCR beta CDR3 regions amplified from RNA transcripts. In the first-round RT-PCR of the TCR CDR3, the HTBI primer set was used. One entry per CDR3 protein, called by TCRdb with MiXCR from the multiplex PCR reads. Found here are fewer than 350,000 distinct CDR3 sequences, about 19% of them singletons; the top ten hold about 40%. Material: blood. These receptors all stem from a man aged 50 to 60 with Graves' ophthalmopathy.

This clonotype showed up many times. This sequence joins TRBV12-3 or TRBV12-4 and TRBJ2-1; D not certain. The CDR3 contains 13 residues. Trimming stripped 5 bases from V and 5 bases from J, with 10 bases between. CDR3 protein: CASSATLHNEQFF. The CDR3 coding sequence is TGTGCCAGCAGTGCCACTCTACACAATGAGCAGTTCTTC.

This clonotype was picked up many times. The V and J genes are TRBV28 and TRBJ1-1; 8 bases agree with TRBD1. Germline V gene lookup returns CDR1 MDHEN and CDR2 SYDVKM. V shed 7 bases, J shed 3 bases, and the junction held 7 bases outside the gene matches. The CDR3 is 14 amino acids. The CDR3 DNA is TGTGCCAGCATGCGAACAGGGGGTTACACTGAAGCTTTCTTT. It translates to CASMRTGGYTEAFF.

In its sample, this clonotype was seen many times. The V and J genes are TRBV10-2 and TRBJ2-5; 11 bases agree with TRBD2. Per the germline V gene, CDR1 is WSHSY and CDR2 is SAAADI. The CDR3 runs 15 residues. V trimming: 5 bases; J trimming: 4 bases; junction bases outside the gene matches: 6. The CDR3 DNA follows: TGCGCCAGCAGTCTAACTAGCGGGAGAACAGAGACCCAGTACTTC. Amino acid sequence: CASSLTSGRTETQYF.

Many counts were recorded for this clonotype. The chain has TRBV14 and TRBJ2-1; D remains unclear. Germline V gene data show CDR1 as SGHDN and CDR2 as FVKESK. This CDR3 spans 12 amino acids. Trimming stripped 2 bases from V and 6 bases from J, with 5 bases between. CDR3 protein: CASSQTGNEQFF. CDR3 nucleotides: TGTGCCAGCAGCCAAACGGGCAATGAGCAGTTCTTC.

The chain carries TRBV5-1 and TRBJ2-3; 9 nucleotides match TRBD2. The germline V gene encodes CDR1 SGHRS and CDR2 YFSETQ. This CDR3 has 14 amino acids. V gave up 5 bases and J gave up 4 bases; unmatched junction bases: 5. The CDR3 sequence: CASRIPSGADTQYF. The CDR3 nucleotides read TGCGCCAGCAGAATCCCTAGCGGGGCAGATACGCAGTATTTT.

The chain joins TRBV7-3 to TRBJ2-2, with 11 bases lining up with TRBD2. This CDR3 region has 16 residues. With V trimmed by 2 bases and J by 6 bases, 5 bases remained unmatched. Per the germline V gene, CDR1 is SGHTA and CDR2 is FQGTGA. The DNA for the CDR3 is TGTGCCAGCAGCTTAGGAACTAGCGGGAGAGCCGGGGAGCTGTTTTTT. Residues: CASSLGTSGRAGELFF.

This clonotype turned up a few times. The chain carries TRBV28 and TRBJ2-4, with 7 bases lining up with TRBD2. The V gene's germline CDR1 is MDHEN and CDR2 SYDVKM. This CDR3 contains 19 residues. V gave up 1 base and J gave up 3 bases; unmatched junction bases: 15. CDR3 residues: CASSLYLRERIVDKNIQYF. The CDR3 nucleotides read TGTGCCAGCAGTTTATACTTGCGGGAGAGGATAGTAGACAAAAACATTCAGTACTTC.

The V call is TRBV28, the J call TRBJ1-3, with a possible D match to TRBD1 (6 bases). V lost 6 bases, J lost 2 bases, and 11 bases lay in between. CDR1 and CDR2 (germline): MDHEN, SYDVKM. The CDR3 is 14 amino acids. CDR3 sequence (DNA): TGTGCCAGCAGGGACAGTTCGGCTGGAAACACCATATATTTT. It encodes CASRDSSAGNTIYF.

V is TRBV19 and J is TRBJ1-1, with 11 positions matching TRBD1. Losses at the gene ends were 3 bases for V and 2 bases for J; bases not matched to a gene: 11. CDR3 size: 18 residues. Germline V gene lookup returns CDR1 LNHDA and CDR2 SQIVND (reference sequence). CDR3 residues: CASSIIRTGGAGNTEAFF. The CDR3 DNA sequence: TGTGCCAGTAGTATTATAAGGACAGGGGGCGCGGGTAACACTGAAGCTTTCTTT.